These 5 T cell receptor beta chains share one sample of origin, sequenced in a study of CD8+ T cells in alopecia areata. The treatment is: oral pan-JAK inhibitor, 5-10 mg twice daily. Sequencing relied on a cDNA template that was reverse transcribed from extracted RNA. Produced via immunoSEQ multiplex PCR; TCRdb's table is partial and in-frame only. The table records about 270,000 clones, about 62% of them present only once. Specimen: CD4+ T cells sorted from blood, collected at roughly week 53, from a patient treated with tofacitinib. The receptors shown here come from a human donor with alopecia areata.

A few counts support this clone. This rearrangement joins TRBV7-2 to TRBJ2-1; 10 bases are shared with TRBD1. V shed 8 bases and J 7 bases; nucleotides not matched to a gene: 14. Germline V lookup: CDR1 SGHTA, CDR2 FQGNSA. The CDR3 has 16 residues. CDR3: CASGLVGTGAVNEQFF. The CDR3 nucleotides are TGTGCCAGCGGACTCGTGGGGACAGGGGCCGTTAATGAGCAGTTCTTC. Variable domain in full (rest from reference TRBV7-2 and TRBJ2-1): GAGVSQSPSNKVTEKGKDVELRCDPISGHTALYWYRQSLGQGLEFLIYFQGNSAPDKSGLPSDRFSAERTGGSVSTLTIQRTQQEDSAVYLCASGLVGTGAVNEQFFGPGTRLTVL.

V and J are TRBV6-1 and TRBJ1-2; D gene unclear. Germline V gene data show CDR1 as MNHNS and CDR2 as SASEGT. The ends were cut back, 2 bases at V and 7 bases at J, with 8 bases in the middle. This CDR3 comprises 12 residues. The CDR3 region is CASSEQWGGYTF. The CDR3, as DNA: TGTGCCAGCAGTGAACAGTGGGGTGGCTACACCTTC.

About this clone: Different DNA sequences within this sample yield the same CDR3. The chain recombines TRBV29-1 with TRBJ1-2, with 8 bases identical to TRBD1. The V segment lost 4 bases and the J segment 5 bases; nucleotides outside the gene matches: 3. This CDR3 comprises 12 residues. Looked up from germline, CDR1 is SQVTM and CDR2 is ANQGSEA. CDR3 nucleotide sequence: TGCAGCGTTGGAGGACAGGGATATGGCTACACCTTC. This sequence encodes CSVGGQGYGYTF.

The chain combines TRBV27 with TRBJ1-2, with TRBD1 matching over 7 bases. CDR3 length equals 14 residues. The germline CDR1 and CDR2 sequences are MNHEY and SMNVEV (reference sequence). J gave up 3 bases and V 8 bases, and 9 bases lay outside the gene matches. CDR3 protein: CASGLTGEHYGYTF. The CDR3 DNA reads as TGTGCCAGCGGACTTACAGGGGAGCACTATGGCTACACCTTC.

This clone came up a few times. The gene calls are TRBV6-6 and TRBJ1-2, with TRBD1 identical over 10 bases. This CDR3 contains 15 residues. After removal of 5 bases from V and 4 bases from J, the junction contained 7 bases not matched to a gene. Germline V gives CDR1 MNHNY, CDR2 SVGAGI (reference sequence). CDR3 loop: CASSHRDRGIYGYTF. DNA for the CDR3: TGTGCCAGCAGTCACCGGGACAGGGGCATCTATGGCTACACCTTC.